A selection of T cell receptor beta chains follows, all from one sample in a study of cytomegalovirus exposure and HLA in healthy donors. Using immunoSEQ multiplex PCR, the repertoire was profiled, and TCRdb retains in-frame clones only, with some absent. With some 150,000 clones in the sample, the ten largest clones hold around 0.79%. The sample consisted of PBMCs. These receptors all stem from a young woman in good health and CMV-seropositive. Both conserved end residues are part of each CDR3. Fields, in order: J gene, V gene, CDR3 protein.

J: TRBJ2-5; V: TRBV7-9; CDR3: CASSRSPGTSGETQYF
J: TRBJ1-3; V: TRBV2; CDR3: CASSAESGPNTIYF
J: TRBJ1-1; V: TRBV2; CDR3: CASRGVTENTEAFF
J: TRBJ1-1; V: TRBV5-1; CDR3: CASSLGGQATEAFF
J: TRBJ1-5; V: TRBV5-4; CDR3: CASSLLPEGKPQHF
J: TRBJ2-5; V: TRBV5-1; CDR3: CASSWQGGGETQYF
J: TRBJ1-2; V: TRBV7-8; CDR3: CASSQGQSYGYTF
J: TRBJ1-6; V: TRBV7-2; CDR3: CASSLVADSHNSPLHF
J: TRBJ2-7; V: TRBV9; CDR3: CASSALSGSNYEQYF
J: TRBJ1-5; V: TRBV2; CDR3: CASSEALPGAQPQHF
J: TRBJ2-5; V: TRBV9; CDR3: CASSVGLTSGQETQYF
J: TRBJ1-2; V: TRBV19; CDR3: CASSIDFVGGLGYTF
J: TRBJ2-5; V: TRBV13; CDR3: CASSLASGTQYF
J: TRBJ1-1; V: TRBV6-5; CDR3: CASSTRVLGPEAFF
J: TRBJ2-7; V: TRBV10-1; CDR3: CASSPGSSYEQYF
J: TRBJ1-1; V: TRBV19; CDR3: CASSIRWQNTEAFF
J: TRBJ2-4; V: TRBV2; CDR3: CASSEASASKNIQYF
J: TRBJ2-3; V: TRBV10-1; CDR3: CASSEAWSRTDTQYF
J: TRBJ2-7; V: TRBV30; CDR3: CAWSVKYAGVAYEQYF
J: TRBJ2-7; V: TRBV19; CDR3: CASSITPFRQGSYEQYF
J: TRBJ2-5; V: TRBV5-4; CDR3: CASSPWSGRETQYF
J: TRBJ2-1; V: TRBV7-2; CDR3: CASSSKTAGALNEQFF
J: TRBJ2-7; V: TRBV4-2; CDR3: CASSQGEPPYEQYF
J: TRBJ1-5; V: TRBV27; CDR3: CASSRRPDRGPNNQPQHF
J: TRBJ2-2; V: TRBV2; CDR3: CASSDGQGYTGELFF
J: TRBJ1-2; V: TRBV2; CDR3: CASSEVQGAGYTF
J: TRBJ2-2; V: TRBV7-6; CDR3: CASSLDRTNTGELFF
J: TRBJ1-2; V: TRBV4-1; CDR3: CASSQVGDRGYGYTF
J: TRBJ1-5; V: TRBV9; CDR3: CASSPGQGSSQPQHF
J: TRBJ2-1; V: TRBV5-1; CDR3: CASSLYVFRNEQFF
J: TRBJ1-5; V: TRBV5-5; CDR3: CASSPGTGIDQPQHF
J: TRBJ1-5; V: TRBV4-1; CDR3: CASSQDSGDNQPQHF
J: TRBJ2-1; V: TRBV19; CDR3: CASSEWQARHNEQFF
J: TRBJ2-1; V: TRBV29-1; CDR3: CSVEDPAGTSSYNEQFF
J: TRBJ2-7; V: TRBV30; CDR3: CAWSEGAGPYEQYF
J: TRBJ1-2; V: TRBV6-5; CDR3: CASSPDRRGYTF
J: TRBJ1-1; V: TRBV5-1; CDR3: CASSLWTGTSTEAFF
J: TRBJ2-6; V: TRBV27; CDR3: CASSLASGATSSGANVLTF
J: TRBJ2-7; V: TRBV4-1; CDR3: CASSPTGTTEQYF
J: TRBJ2-5; V: TRBV19; CDR3: CASSRSGSETQYF
J: TRBJ1-1; V: TRBV7-9; CDR3: CASSPTGGYEAFF
J: TRBJ1-1; V: TRBV18; CDR3: CASRVTPGEMNTEAFF
J: TRBJ1-2; V: TRBV10-3; CDR3: CAINTGEGTTYTF
J: TRBJ1-5; V: TRBV7-9; CDR3: CASSQGGEYQPQHF
J: TRBJ2-1; V: TRBV25-1; CDR3: CASSEYGRGAYNEQFF
J: TRBJ2-3; V: TRBV27; CDR3: CASSLWPQGTDTQYF
J: TRBJ1-5; V: TRBV28; CDR3: CASRGEYSNQPQHF
J: TRBJ2-7; V: TRBV2; CDR3: CASGAYDEQYF
J: TRBJ2-7; V: TRBV27; CDR3: CASNWRRGPTYEQYF
J: TRBJ2-1; V: TRBV7-9; CDR3: CASSLALAGAYNEQFF
J: TRBJ1-4; V: TRBV30; CDR3: CAWSPRTIEKLFF
J: TRBJ2-1; V: TRBV14; CDR3: CASSRPLGRGGDEQFF
J: TRBJ2-5; V: TRBV10-1; CDR3: CASSASAGTGKMWGETQYF
J: TRBJ2-3; V: TRBV7-6; CDR3: CASSLGPSGRVGDTQYF
J: TRBJ2-7; V: TRBV2; CDR3: CASRRAGSYEQYF